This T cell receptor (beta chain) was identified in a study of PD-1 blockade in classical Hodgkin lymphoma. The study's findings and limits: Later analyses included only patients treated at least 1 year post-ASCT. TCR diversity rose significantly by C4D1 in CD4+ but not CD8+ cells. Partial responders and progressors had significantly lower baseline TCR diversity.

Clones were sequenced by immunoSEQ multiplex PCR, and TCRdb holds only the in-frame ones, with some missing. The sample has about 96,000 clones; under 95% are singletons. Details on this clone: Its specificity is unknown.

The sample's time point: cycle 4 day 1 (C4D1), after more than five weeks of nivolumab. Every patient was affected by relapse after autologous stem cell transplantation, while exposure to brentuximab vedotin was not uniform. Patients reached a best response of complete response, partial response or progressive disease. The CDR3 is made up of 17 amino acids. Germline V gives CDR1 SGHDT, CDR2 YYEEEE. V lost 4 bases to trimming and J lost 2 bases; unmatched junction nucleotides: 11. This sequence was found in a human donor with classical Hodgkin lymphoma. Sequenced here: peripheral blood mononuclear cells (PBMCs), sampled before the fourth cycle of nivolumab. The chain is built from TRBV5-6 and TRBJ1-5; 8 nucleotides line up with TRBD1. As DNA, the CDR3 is TGTGCCAGCAGCACAGGGACAGGCCTTCAGGGCAATCAGCCCCAGCATTTT. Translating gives CASSTGTGLQGNQPQHF.